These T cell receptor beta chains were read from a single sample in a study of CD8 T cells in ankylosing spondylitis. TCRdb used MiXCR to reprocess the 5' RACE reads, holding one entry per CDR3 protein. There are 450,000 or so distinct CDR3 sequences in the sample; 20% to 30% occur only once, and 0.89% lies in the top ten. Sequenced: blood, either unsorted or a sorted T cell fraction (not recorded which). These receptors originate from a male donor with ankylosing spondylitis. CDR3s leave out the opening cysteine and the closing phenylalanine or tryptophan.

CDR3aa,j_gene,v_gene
ASSFGVKLF,TRBJ1-4,TRBV12-3/TRBV12-4
ATSRDRGGEETQY,TRBJ2-5,TRBV15
ASSLSRGLGTEAF,TRBJ1-1,TRBV27
SARKDISNYGYT,TRBJ1-2,TRBV20-1
ASTPRAAPNTEAF,TRBJ1-1,TRBV25-1
ASSRSGLSNEQF,TRBJ2-1,TRBV3-1
SATLEIVGLYGYT,TRBJ1-2,TRBV20-1
ASKGTGTAVVGEKLF,TRBJ1-4,TRBV6-1
ASSFSGKWEQF,TRBJ2-1,TRBV7-9
ASSLSAGPPQETQY,TRBJ2-5,TRBV27
ASSVRGWNEQF,TRBJ2-1,TRBV9
ASSPGFRTDTQY,TRBJ2-3,TRBV18